This T cell receptor beta chain was recovered during a study of blood T cell repertoires in COVID-19 (dated by TCRdb to the early 2020s). A note on the overall study: Samples covering the acute and convalescent phases of COVID-19 were provided by collaborators in the United States, Italy and Spain. The repertoires were made available in a free public database intended to serve as a resource for research on the immune response to SARS-CoV-2. Nearly every sample came with metadata listing a de-identified subject ID, COVID-19 status, age in years and sex. Where HLA class I and class II types were available, the types were taken from metadata supplied by the sample provider, not from assay-based typing. Samples were obtained from the ongoing ImmuneRACE study (first 160 participants) and from some 1,200 subjects provided by 6 global collaborators. The material from the prospective study consisted of cDNA or gDNA derived from T cells, B-cell-depleted T cells, or PBMCs. The dataset comprised deeply sampled blood TCRbeta repertoires from subjects exposed to, actively infected with, or recovered from COVID-19.

Concerning this clone: Its cognate antigen has yet to be identified. No base qualities exist here, and no much larger clone lies one base off it.

The CDR3 starts with the cysteine, ends with the phenylalanine, and has 11 residues. This entry keeps only the CDR3 DNA: 33 bases, framed from base 1. V drops 5 bases and J drops 7 bases, leaving 6 bases in between. Collaborating institutions collected whole blood in K2EDTA tubes following their own protocols. For TCRbeta analysis, collaborator samples were shipped as frozen whole blood, as isolated PBMCs, or as DNA extracted from either sample type. General conclusions and limits of the study: Clinical and demographic metadata were provided uncurated, with the amount varying by source and participant.

The immunoSEQ Assay, a bias-controlled multiplex PCR, was used to amplify TCRbeta CDR3 regions from genomic DNA. The study's own analysis went as follows. The number of nucleated cells in each sample was estimated by amplification of reference gene primers within the assay. To quantify the absolute abundance of each unique TCRbeta CDR3 rearrangement, sequence reads were collapsed and filtered. For each sample, productive Simpson clonality was calculated as the square root of Simpson's diversity index over productive rearrangements. TCRdb provides this immuneACCESS table in a form limited to in-frame rearrangements. Some clones are lacking; in checked studies, under half of them reflect an unresolved V gene, and why the rest are absent is not known. V, J and clone size derive from that table, while D and trimming were established from the DNA sequence. For this sample the table gives roughly 100,000 clones, of which just under 85% were detected only once. The ten largest clonotypes hold about 3.6% of the sample.

The chain is made from TRBV12-3 or TRBV12-4 and TRBJ2-1, with no confidently assigned D gene. This TCR derives from a woman at least 80 years old with active or convalescent COVID-19. Sequenced material: peripheral blood. The CDR3 in this case is CASSPRNEQFF. The DNA sequence is as follows: TGTGCCAGCAGTCCCCGGAATGAGCAGTTCTTC.